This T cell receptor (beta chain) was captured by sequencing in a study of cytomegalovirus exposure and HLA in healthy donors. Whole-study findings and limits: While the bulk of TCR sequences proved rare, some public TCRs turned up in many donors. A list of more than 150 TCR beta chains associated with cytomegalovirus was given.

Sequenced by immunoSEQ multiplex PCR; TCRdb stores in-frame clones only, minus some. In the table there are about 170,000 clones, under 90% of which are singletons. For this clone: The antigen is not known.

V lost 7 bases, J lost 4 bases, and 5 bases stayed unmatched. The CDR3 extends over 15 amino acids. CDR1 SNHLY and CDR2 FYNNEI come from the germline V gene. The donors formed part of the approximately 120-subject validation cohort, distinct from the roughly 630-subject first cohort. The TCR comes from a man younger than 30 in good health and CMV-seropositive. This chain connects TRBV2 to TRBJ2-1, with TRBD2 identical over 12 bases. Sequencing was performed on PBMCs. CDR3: CASTSGRAGYNEQFF. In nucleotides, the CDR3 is TGTGCCAGCACTAGCGGGAGGGCCGGTTACAATGAGCAGTTCTTC.